This TCR beta chain came from a study of blood T cell repertoires in COVID-19. Looking at the study overall: Samples taken during acute and convalescent COVID-19 were collected in the United States, Italy and Spain. In each case, the material was cDNA or gDNA derived from T cells, B-cell-depleted T cells, or PBMCs.

In the original processing: Amplification with reference gene primers provided the estimates of nucleated cell counts. Sequencing was performed with immunoSEQ multiplex PCR; in TCRdb, only in-frame clones are kept and a portion is missing. The DNA gave D and trimming, while V, J and clone size come from that table. The sample has approximately 220,000 clones; 90% are singletons. The V gene end was trimmed by 4 bases and the J gene end by 3 bases; junction bases not matched to a gene: 17. Germline lookup yields CDR1 MNHNS and CDR2 SASEGT. The CDR3 is made up of 19 amino acids. J is TRBJ1-5 and V is TRBV6-1, with TRBD1 identical over 8 bases. The sample was PBMCs or T cells enriched from blood (not recorded which). This receptor was taken from a man aged 25-40 years who had recovered from COVID-19. The CDR3 nucleotides read TGTGCCAGCAGTGTTTCCCCCTCCAGGGGACAGGCCCCCAATCAGCCCCAGCATTTT. Protein: CASSVSPSRGQAPNQPQHF.